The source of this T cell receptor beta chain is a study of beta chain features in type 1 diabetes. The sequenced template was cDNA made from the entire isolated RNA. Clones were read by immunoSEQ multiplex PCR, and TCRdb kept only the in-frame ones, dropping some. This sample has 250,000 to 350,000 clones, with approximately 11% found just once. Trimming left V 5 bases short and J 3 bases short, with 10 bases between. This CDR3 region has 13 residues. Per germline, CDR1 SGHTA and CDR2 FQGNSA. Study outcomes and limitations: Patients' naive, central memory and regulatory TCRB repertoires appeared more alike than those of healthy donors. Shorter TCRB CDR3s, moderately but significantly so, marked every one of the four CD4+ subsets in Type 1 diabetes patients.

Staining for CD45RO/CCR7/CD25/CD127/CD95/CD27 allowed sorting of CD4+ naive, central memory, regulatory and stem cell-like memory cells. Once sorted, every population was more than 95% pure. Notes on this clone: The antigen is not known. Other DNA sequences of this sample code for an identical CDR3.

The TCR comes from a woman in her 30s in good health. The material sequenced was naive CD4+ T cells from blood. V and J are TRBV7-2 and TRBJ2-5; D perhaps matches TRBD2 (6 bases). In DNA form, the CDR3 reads TGTGCCAGCAGCCTGGGACTGGAAGAGACCCAGTACTTC. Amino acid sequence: CASSLGLEETQYF.